This T cell receptor (beta chain) is drawn from a study of OX40 agonist ivuxolimab in advanced cancers. Study-wide context: Ivuxolimab was a fully human IgG2 agonistic monoclonal antibody targeting the costimulatory receptor OX40 (CD134). Intravenous ivuxolimab was administered to patients every 2 weeks at six dose levels: 0.01, 0.1, 0.3, 1.5, 3 and 10 mg/kg. Of the approximately 50 dose-escalation patients, hepatocellular carcinoma was present in roughly 19, melanoma in approximately 15, renal cell carcinoma in 9 and head and neck cancer in 9. In the dose-escalation cohort, 75% to 85% of patients were male, and the mean age was 60 years with a range of roughly 20 to 85. Patients were allowed to have had prior anti-PD-1, anti-PD-L1 or anti-CTLA-4 therapy, and roughly two fifths of the dose-escalation patients had been treated with checkpoint inhibitors. Partial responses were achieved by three dose-escalation patients, of whom one had hepatocellular carcinoma and two had cutaneous melanoma. The purpose of peripheral TCRbeta sequencing was to test whether ivuxolimab changed TCR sequence diversity and led to clonal T-cell expansion. The paper reports the monotherapy dose-escalation portion (N of about 54 patients) of the phase I ivuxolimab trial. On the study overall, not on this receptor specifically: After ivuxolimab, expanded clones were on average more numerous among CD8+ T cells than among CD4+ T cells. Partial responders in the 0.1-3.0 mg/kg groups had among the lowest normalized peripheral clonal expansion, especially among CD8+ T cells. Which antigens the clonally expanded peripheral T cells were specific for was not determined. At doses of 0.1 to 3.0 mg/kg, clonal expansion of both CD4+ and CD8+ T cells in blood was seen between baseline and week 6. Low levels of normalized T-cell clonal expansion were also shown by some nonresponding patients.

Patients with a history of autoimmune disease or receiving systemic immunosuppression were excluded from the trial. In every dose cohort, peripheral blood was drawn for TCR sequencing at baseline, cycle 4 day 1, and cycle 7 day 1. Samples came from an open-label, multicenter, first-in-human phase I dose-escalation trial of ivuxolimab. Adults with locally advanced or metastatic melanoma, renal cell, hepatocellular, or head and neck squamous cell carcinoma were enrolled in the trial. Before TCR sequencing, CD4+ and CD8+ T cells were separately sorted from peripheral blood. A remark on this clone: No antigen is known for it. It has no much larger one-base neighbor in the sample; base qualities were not kept.

Looking up the germline V gene (reference sequence) yields CDR1 LNHDA and CDR2 SQIVND. V is clipped by 3 bases and J by 2 bases, and the sequence between their germline boundaries is 11 bases long. Measured from the cysteine to the phenylalanine, the CDR3 is 15 residues long. Only CDR3 DNA is held: 45 bases, read in frame from base 1. To sequence the TCRbeta CDR3 region, genomic DNA was isolated from the sorted cells. The immunoSEQ Assay was used for sequencing of TCRbeta CDR3 regions. Not all clones reach the TCRdb copy of this immuneACCESS table, which keeps in-frame sequences only. Checked studies attribute under half of the gap to unresolved V genes and leave the rest unexplained. The sample table holds 45,000 to 70,000 clones, of which 80% to 90% were seen once. The top ten hold just over 1.4% of the sample.

The chain is encoded by TRBV19 joined to TRBJ1-5, with TRBD1 as a weak D call on 5 bases. This sequence originates from an adult with an advanced solid tumor such as melanoma, head and neck, liver or kidney cancer. Here the sequenced sample was CD4+ or CD8+ T cells sorted from blood, taken in a trial of the OX40 agonist ivuxolimab. The CDR3 region has the sequence CASSIGVGGNQPQHF. In nucleotide form, the sequence is TGTGCCAGTAGTATTGGGGTGGGGGGCAATCAGCCCCAGCATTTT.